Shown below are 23 T cell receptor beta chains from a single sample sequenced in a study of blood T cell repertoires in COVID-19. The assay was immunoSEQ multiplex PCR, and TCRdb's table has in-frame clones only and misses some. Among more than 55,000 clones listed, 73% were seen once. Material: peripheral blood. These receptors originate from a woman aged 70-85 years with acute or convalescent COVID-19.

The sample holds a few counts of this clone. This rearrangement joins TRBV6-5 to TRBJ2-2; TRBD2 might be the D (6 bases). The germline V gene has CDR1 MNHEY and CDR2 SVGAGI. The ends were cut back, 9 bases at V and 2 bases at J, with 13 bases in the middle. There are 14 residues in the CDR3. CDR3 loop: CASSTGDNTGELFF. The CDR3 nucleotides are TGTGCCAGTTCCACGGGGGATAACACCGGGGAGCTGTTTTTT.

This clone was recorded a few times. V usage is TRBV7-8 and J usage is TRBJ1-6; D is uncertain. CDR3 length: 14 amino acids. Trimming took 3 bases from V and 10 from J, leaving 13 bases between them. CDR1 SGHVS and CDR2 FQNEAQ come from the germline V gene. CDR3 bases: TGTGCCAGCAGCTTGGCCGACACGTACTCACCCCTCCACTTT. Translation gives CASSLADTYSPLHF.

The chain is built from TRBV4-2 and TRBJ2-3; D unclear. Germline lookup yields CDR1 LGHNA and CDR2 YNFKEQ. Trimming cost V 0 bases and J 1 base, with 8 bases left between them. The CDR3 spans 15 residues. The DNA for the CDR3 is TGTGCCAGCAGCCAAGATGAGCGCGGCACAGATACGCAGTATTTT. It yields the protein CASSQDERGTDTQYF.

This rearrangement joins TRBV2 to TRBJ1-3, with D unresolved. Between the trimmed V and J ends, which lost 7 bases and 0 bases, there was a span of 13 bases. CDR3 size: 15 residues. Germline V CDR1 and CDR2: SNHLY, FYNNEI. In nucleotides, the CDR3 is TGTGCCAGCAAGGCCGAGGCATACTCTGGAAACACCATATATTTT. Translation: CASKAEAYSGNTIYF. Full variable domain (remainder filled in from reference TRBV2 and TRBJ1-3): EPEVTQTPSHQVTQMGQEVILRCVPISNHLYFYWYRQILGQKVEFLVSFYNNEISEKSEIFDDQFSVERPDGSNFTLKIRSTKLEDSAMYFCASKAEAYSGNTIYFGEGSWLTVV.

This clone showed up just a few times. The rearrangement uses TRBV29-1 and TRBJ2-1; the match to TRBD2 covers 10 bases. The CDR3 has 15 amino acids. V lost 5 bases to trimming and J lost 7 bases; unmatched junction nucleotides: 11. CDR1 and CDR2 from the germline V gene are SQVTM and ANQGSEA. This CDR3 is CSVIGAGGPYNEQFF. DNA of the CDR3: TGCAGCGTTATAGGAGCGGGGGGGCCATATAATGAGCAGTTCTTC.

In its sample, this clone was seen once. Other nucleotide sequences from this sample produce the same CDR3. The chain employs TRBV10-2 and TRBJ1-1; D is possibly TRBD1 (6 bases). Trimming took off 4 bases at V and 2 bases at J, with 8 bases between the two ends. CDR1 WSHSY and CDR2 SAAADI come from the germline V gene. The CDR3 contains 13 residues. The CDR3 spells CASSVRGNTEAFF. CDR3 coding DNA: TGCGCCAGCAGTGTCAGGGGAAACACTGAAGCTTTCTTT.

The rearrangement uses TRBV2 and TRBJ1-1, with a weak D call TRBD1 (6 bases). Trimming removed 8 bases from V and 11 bases from J, with 18 bases in between. Germline V gene sequence: CDR1 SNHLY, CDR2 FYNNEI. The CDR3 contains 12 residues. DNA for the CDR3: TGTGCCAGCCGGGGGGCGGGTAGGATGGCTTTCTTT. Protein sequence: CASRGAGRMAFF.

This sequence joins TRBV7-3 and TRBJ2-1, with 13 nucleotides matching TRBD2. The trim removed 6 bases at V and 3 bases at J, leaving 2 bases unmatched. The germline V gene has CDR1 SGHTA and CDR2 FQGTGA. The CDR3 sequence is 15 residues long. The chain's CDR3 is CASRTSGGVYNEQFF. The CDR3 DNA is TGTGCCAGCAGAACTAGCGGGGGGGTCTACAATGAGCAGTTCTTC.

DNA for the CDR3: TGCAGCGTTGAGGGAGGGAAAGCCAAAAACATTCAGTACTTC. It is translated as CSVEGGKAKNIQYF. The chain recombines TRBV29-1 with TRBJ2-4; 7 nucleotides line up with TRBD2. The germline gives CDR1 SQVTM, CDR2 ANQGSEA. This CDR3 has 14 amino acids. The ends lost 3 bases at V and 0 bases at J; junction bases unmatched: 2.

The chain combines TRBV2 with TRBJ2-7; 7 nucleotides line up with TRBD2. V lost 3 bases and J lost 9; bases outside the gene matches: 5. The CDR3 runs 12 residues. Germline V gene sequence: CDR1 SNHLY, CDR2 FYNNEI. The CDR3 nucleotides read TGTGCCAGCAGTGAGTTGGGGGGGAGGCAGTACGTC. Its protein is CASSELGGRQYV.

This clone has a handful of counts. The chain employs TRBV11-2 and TRBJ2-1, with 7 bases lining up with TRBD2. There are 15 residues in the CDR3. The junction had 7 bases not matched to a gene; V was cut back by 4 bases and J by 4 bases. CDR1 and CDR2 (germline): SGHAT, FQNNGV. The CDR3 DNA follows: TGTGCCAGCAGCTCCCGCGCAGCGGGGTACAATGAGCAGTTCTTC. It encodes CASSSRAAGYNEQFF.

The chain uses TRBV2 and TRBJ1-5, with a tentative D call TRBD1 (6 bases). The CDR3 totals 15 residues. The germline V and J ends were trimmed by 4 bases and 7 bases, with 17 bases remaining between them. From germline, CDR1 is SNHLY and CDR2 FYNNEI. CDR3 nucleotide sequence: TGTGCCAGCAGTGTAGTGGGGGCTCCCAGGCAGCCCCAGCATTTT. It specifies CASSVVGAPRQPQHF.

With regard to this clone: At the DNA level, this CDR3 is encoded by other sequences in the same sample as well. This chain links TRBV5-8 with TRBJ1-5, with D possibly being TRBD1 (6 bases). The V and J ends lost 0 bases and 2 bases respectively, with 9 bases between them. The CDR3 sequence is 15 residues long. The germline CDR1 and CDR2 sequences are SGHTS and YDEGEE. Here the CDR3 DNA reads TGTGCCAGCAGCTTGGGACAGGTCGGCAATCAGCCCCAGCATTTT. Encoded protein: CASSLGQVGNQPQHF.

V usage is TRBV19 and J usage is TRBJ1-1, with a tentative D call TRBD1 (6 bases). This CDR3 is 20 amino acids long. Germline V gene sequence: CDR1 LNHDA, CDR2 SQIVND (reference sequence). The V gene lost 6 bases and the J gene lost 0 bases, with 29 bases spanning the gap. CDR3 sequence: CASRKQGSVIGFPVNTEAFF. The CDR3 bases are TGTGCCAGTAGAAAACAGGGCTCGGTTATCGGTTTCCCAGTGAACACTGAAGCTTTCTTT.

The chain has TRBV7-9 and TRBJ1-3; D remains unclear. Trimming cost V 2 bases and J 7 bases, with 6 bases left between them. Germline CDR1 reads SEHNR; CDR2 reads FQNEAQ (reference sequence). The CDR3 spans 12 residues. The CDR3 DNA is TGTGCCAGCAGCTTATCCGGGAACACCATATATTTT. Its protein product is CASSLSGNTIYF.

The chain combines TRBV3-1 (or the pseudogene TRBV3-2) with TRBJ2-3, with D perhaps matching TRBD2 (6 bases). Trimming took 1 base from V and 2 from J, leaving 13 bases between them. Germline V gives CDR1 LGHDT, CDR2 YNNKEL (reference sequence). The CDR3 covers 16 residues. The CDR3 region has the DNA TGTGCCAGCAGCCAAGTATGGCGGGGCAACACAGATACGCAGTATTTT. It yields the protein CASSQVWRGNTDTQYF.

The rearrangement uses TRBV19 and TRBJ1-3; no definite D call. This CDR3 spans 14 amino acids. Germline V gene sequence: CDR1 LNHDA, CDR2 SQIVND (reference sequence). V was shortened by 9 bases and J by 0 bases, with 12 bases between the two germline ends. This CDR3 reads CASNDKSSGNTIYF. DNA of the CDR3: TGTGCCAGCAACGACAAGAGCTCTGGAAACACCATATATTTT.

This clone was counted between two and nine times. The rearrangement joins TRBV3-1 (or the pseudogene TRBV3-2) to TRBJ2-3; 12 bases align to TRBD2. V lost 0 bases and J lost 6; bases outside the gene matches: 16. Germline CDR1 and CDR2: LGHDT and YNNKEL (reference sequence). This CDR3 has 20 residues. The CDR3 is CASSQEYFAGLAGRGDTQYF. The CDR3 DNA sequence: TGTGCCAGCAGCCAAGAATACTTTGCAGGACTAGCGGGGAGGGGGGATACGCAGTATTTT.

V usage is TRBV30 and J usage is TRBJ1-2, with 9 bases matching TRBD1. With V trimmed by 5 bases and J by 6 bases, 7 bases remained unmatched. The CDR3 is made up of 13 amino acids. In germline, CDR1 is GTSNPN, CDR2 SVGIG (reference sequence). CDR3 protein: CAWATGGGNGYTF. The CDR3 DNA is TGTGCCTGGGCGACAGGGGGAGGAAATGGCTACACCTTC.

This clone came up a few times. This chain connects TRBV9 to TRBJ1-2, with 8 positions matching TRBD1. The V and J ends lost 0 bases and 8 bases, in that order; junction bases with no gene match: 3. Germline CDR1 reads SGDLS; CDR2 reads YYNGEE. This CDR3 spans 13 amino acids. The CDR3 is CASSVGTGRGYTF. The DNA of the CDR3 is TGTGCCAGCAGCGTAGGGACAGGGAGAGGCTACACCTTC.

The chain uses TRBV12-3 or TRBV12-4 and TRBJ2-3; D uncertain. This CDR3 has 12 residues. V lost 3 bases to trimming and J lost 7 bases, with 8 bases between them. CDR3 residues: CASSFGGYTQYF. The CDR3 nucleotides read TGTGCCAGCAGTTTTGGCGGTTATACGCAGTATTTT.

V is TRBV5-1 and J is TRBJ1-2, with D possibly TRBD1 on 5 matching bases. CDR3 size: 14 residues. The V gene's germline CDR1 is SGHRS and CDR2 YFSETQ. V dropped 5 bases and J dropped 7 bases, with 18 bases sitting between them. For the CDR3, the DNA is TGCGCCAGCAGTAAAGGGACTGTGGGACTTGGCTACACCTTC. This translates into CASSKGTVGLGYTF.

The chain is built from TRBV7-8 and TRBJ1-1; D is perhaps TRBD1 (6 bases). Trimming left V 4 bases short and J 5 bases short, with 23 bases between. Germline CDR1 is SGHVS and CDR2 is FQNEAQ. The CDR3 length is 17 residues. CDR3 in amino acids: CASSSVGSTGRGTEAFF. Written as DNA, the CDR3 is TGTGCCAGCAGCTCTGTAGGATCCACGGGTAGGGGGACTGAAGCTTTCTTT.